The 27 T cell receptor beta chains listed next were all sequenced from one sample in a study of T cells in Graves' hyperthyroidism and ophthalmopathy. Researchers amplified the TCR beta CDR3 regions from RNA transcripts. A first-round RT-PCR of the TCR CDR3 used the HTBI primer set. MiXCR, run by TCRdb on the multiplex PCR reads, gives a single entry per CDR3 protein. Found here are over 400,000 distinct CDR3 sequences, about 15% of them singletons; the top ten hold less than 15%. Sequenced sample: blood. All receptors come from a man aged 18-30 years with Graves' ophthalmopathy.

Ten or more counts support this clonotype. This chain connects TRBV7-2 to TRBJ2-7, with 8 bases matching TRBD2. This CDR3 comprises 14 residues. Per the germline V gene, CDR1 is SGHTA and CDR2 is FQGNSA. Trimming removed 3 bases from V and 6 bases from J; junction bases left unmatched: 7. The CDR3 DNA follows: TGTGCCAGCAGCTTTTCTACGGGAGGGGCCGAGCAGTACTTC. This encodes CASSFSTGGAEQYF.

V is TRBV6-1 and J is TRBJ2-1; 12 bases fit TRBD1. The CDR3 runs to 14 residues. Looked up from germline, CDR1 is MNHNS and CDR2 is SASEGT. V trimming: 10 bases; J trimming: 8 bases; junction bases outside the gene matches: 9. The DNA of the CDR3 is TGTGCCACCGGGCGGGACAGGGGGCGTTATGAGCAGTTCTTC. Amino acid sequence: CATGRDRGRYEQFF.

This clonotype was observed a few times. One end of the junction fails to match germline, which may point to a read error. The J gene is TRBJ2-5, the V gene TRBV4-1; 8 bases agree with TRBD2. CDR3 length equals 14 residues. CDR1 is MGHRA, CDR2 YSYEKL, per germline. The DNA for the CDR3 is TGCGCCAGCAGCGAAGAGACTAGCGACGAGACCCAGTACTTC. Amino acid sequence: CASSEETSDETQYF.

With regard to this clonotype: Compared with germline, one end of the junction differs, possibly owing to a read error. The genes are TRBV5-1 and TRBJ2-3; TRBD1 matches 8 bases. CDR1 and CDR2 from the germline V gene are SGHRS and YFSETQ. The CDR3 covers 14 residues. CDR3 sequence (DNA): TGTGCCAGCAGCCTGGGACAGGCCACAGATACGCAGTATTTT. It yields the protein CASSLGQATDTQYF.

This clonotype has at least ten counts. J is TRBJ1-4 and V is TRBV6-5; no firm D call. V dropped 0 bases and J dropped 0 bases, with 11 bases sitting between them. CDR1 and CDR2 from the germline V gene are MNHEY and SVGAGI. The CDR3 runs to 17 residues. The CDR3 sequence is CASSYSVRAATNEKLFF. DNA for the CDR3: TGTGCCAGCAGTTACTCGGTCCGGGCTGCAACTAATGAAAAACTGTTTTTT.

This clonotype was detected ten times or more. The chain uses TRBV11-2 and TRBJ2-3; D is perhaps TRBD2 (7 bases). The germline CDR1 and CDR2 sequences are SGHAT and FQNNGV. CDR3 length: 16 amino acids. The V end lost 0 bases, the J end lost 2 bases, and 12 bases lay between the germline ends. CDR3 sequence (DNA): TGTGCCAGCAGCTTAGAGGTGGGGGGGCTCACAGATACGCAGTATTTT. As protein: CASSLEVGGLTDTQYF.

The chain links TRBV19 to TRBJ1-2; TRBD1 matches at 7 bases. The V segment lost 7 bases and the J segment 0 bases; nucleotides outside the gene matches: 5. CDR1 and CDR2 from the germline V gene are LNHDA and SQIVND (reference sequence). CDR3 length: 14 residues. Here the CDR3 DNA reads TGTGCCAGTACCCTCGACAGGGCTAACTATGGCTACACCTTC. Protein sequence: CASTLDRANYGYTF.

This clonotype was observed many times. The V call is TRBV20-1, the J call TRBJ2-1; 8 nucleotides line up with TRBD2. Trimming at V came to 4 bases and at J to 4 bases, leaving 9 bases not matched to a gene. This CDR3 has 15 amino acids. Germline V lookup: CDR1 DFQATT, CDR2 SNEGSKA (reference sequence). The chain's CDR3 is CSATQSSGLYNEQFF. CDR3 in DNA: TGCAGTGCTACCCAATCTAGCGGGCTATACAATGAGCAGTTCTTC.

This rearrangement joins TRBV18 to TRBJ2-7; unclear D gene. This CDR3 region has 12 residues. V lost 5 bases, J lost 6 bases, and 11 bases lay in between. The germline V gene encodes CDR1 KGHSH and CDR2 LQKENI. CDR3: CASSERLGEQYF. In DNA, the CDR3 is TGTGCCAGCTCAGAACGGCTAGGCGAGCAGTACTTC.

The chain couples TRBV4-2 to TRBJ2-3; 8 nucleotides align to TRBD2. V was pared by 3 bases and J by 4 bases, with 6 bases of the junction left unmatched. There are 15 residues in the CDR3. Germline CDR1 and CDR2: LGHNA and YNFKEQ. CDR3 sequence (DNA): TGTGCCAGCAGCCAGGTTACTAGCGGCGCAGATACGCAGTATTTT. Translated: CASSQVTSGADTQYF.

This clonotype was seen at least ten times. The CDR3 nucleotides are TGCAGTGCTCCATATAGCGGGGTCCAAGAGACCCAGTACTTC. This translates into CSAPYSGVQETQYF. The J gene is TRBJ2-5, the V gene TRBV20-1, with 8 positions matching TRBD2. CDR1 is DFQATT, CDR2 SNEGSKA, per germline (reference sequence). The V and J ends lost 5 bases and 1 base, in that order; junction bases with no gene match: 6. The CDR3 totals 14 residues.

This clonotype has more than one count but fewer than ten. The chain carries TRBV3-1 and TRBJ1-5; TRBD1 might be the D (6 bases). CDR1 is LGHDT and CDR2 is YNNKEL in the germline V gene (reference sequence). Trimming took off 1 base at V and 10 bases at J, with 14 bases between the two ends. There are 14 residues in the CDR3. CDR3 coding DNA: TGTGCCAGCAGCCAAGCGACAGGTCCCCATCCCCAGCATTTT. The encoded protein is CASSQATGPHPQHF.

This clonotype was detected a few times. The V call is TRBV19, the J call TRBJ2-3, with D uncertain. V lost 7 bases and J 2 bases, leaving 19 bases between the germline ends. Germline V gene sequence: CDR1 LNHDA, CDR2 SQIVND (reference sequence). This CDR3 has 16 amino acids. DNA for the CDR3: TGTGCCAGTACCTTTGCGGTAGTTGGTGACACAGATACGCAGTATTTT. It specifies CASTFAVVGDTDTQYF.

The chain joins TRBV4-1 to TRBJ1-2, with TRBD1 identical over 8 bases. The CDR3 loop spans 15 amino acids. Looked up from germline, CDR1 is MGHRA and CDR2 is YSYEKL. Trimming removed 4 bases from V and 1 base from J; junction bases left unmatched: 5. This CDR3 reads CASSPTGEINYGYTF. As DNA, the CDR3 is TGCGCCAGCAGCCCGACAGGGGAGATTAACTATGGCTACACCTTC.

This clonotype was observed many times. This chain links TRBV5-1 with TRBJ1-6; weak D call: TRBD1 (6 bases). CDR1 and CDR2 from the germline V gene are SGHRS and YFSETQ. The CDR3 extends over 16 amino acids. Trimming stripped 4 bases from V and 6 bases from J, with 17 bases between. CDR3 DNA: TGCGCCAGCAGCCCGAGAGGACAGATAAGTAATTCACCCCTCCACTTT. This gives the protein CASSPRGQISNSPLHF.

This clonotype came up many times. The chain links TRBV30 to TRBJ2-1, with TRBD2 matching over 7 bases. V lost 3 bases, J lost 4 bases, and 6 bases stayed unmatched. The CDR3 totals 14 residues. Germline loops: CDR1 GTSNPN, CDR2 SVGIG (reference sequence). CDR3 sequence reads: CAWRFGGTYNEQFF. In DNA form, the CDR3 reads TGTGCCTGGAGGTTCGGGGGGACTTACAATGAGCAGTTCTTC.

This clonotype was picked up many times. The chain has TRBV20-1 and TRBJ2-3; D tentatively reads TRBD1 or TRBD2 (6 bases each). The CDR3 has 15 amino acids. Trimming removed 3 bases from V and 8 bases from J, with 21 bases in between. Germline-derived CDR1 and CDR2 are DFQATT and SNEGSKA (reference sequence). In DNA form, the CDR3 reads TGCAGTGCTAGCGCGGGACACCCCGCTTATACTACGCAGTATTTT. Protein sequence: CSASAGHPAYTTQYF.

This clonotype has at least ten counts. The chain is built from TRBV6-6 and TRBJ2-7, with D perhaps assigned TRBD1 or TRBD2 (6 bases each). This CDR3 region has 15 residues. The V gene's germline CDR1 is MNHNY and CDR2 SVGAGI (reference sequence). The V and J ends lost 2 bases and 3 bases respectively, with 14 bases between them. The CDR3 DNA is TGTGCCAGCAGTTACGTAGGGGGACTTATCTACGAGCAGTACTTC. Translation: CASSYVGGLIYEQYF.

Many counts were recorded for this clonotype. V gene TRBV12-3 or TRBV12-4 combines with J gene TRBJ2-7; 15 bases are shared with TRBD2. This CDR3 spans 15 amino acids. V shed 4 bases, J shed 4 bases, and the junction held 2 bases outside the gene matches. CDR3 in amino acids: CASSWTSGGGYEQYF. As DNA, the CDR3 is TGTGCCAGCAGTTGGACTAGCGGGGGGGGATACGAGCAGTACTTC.

This clonotype was seen ten or more times. Written as DNA, the CDR3 is TGTGCCAGCAGATCCCGGGACAGGACCTACAATGAGCAGTTCTTC. Translating gives CASRSRDRTYNEQFF. V is TRBV2 and J is TRBJ2-1; 8 bases map to TRBD1. Germline V lookup: CDR1 SNHLY, CDR2 FYNNEI. The CDR3 is 15 residues long. The junction had 6 bases not matched to a gene; V was cut back by 6 bases and J by 2 bases.

The DNA of the CDR3 is TGTGCCAGCAGCTTCCAGACAGGGGGCTGGACCGGGGAGCTGTTTTTT. Amino acid sequence: CASSFQTGGWTGELFF. The gene calls are TRBV5-5 and TRBJ2-2, with 10 bases lining up with TRBD1. The V segment lost 2 bases and the J segment 5 bases; nucleotides outside the gene matches: 6. The CDR3 contains 16 residues. Germline CDR1 and CDR2: SGHKS and YYEKEE (reference sequence).

This clonotype was seen more than once but under ten times. DNA of the CDR3: TGTGCCAGCAGTTACCCGAGCGATGGGGATACGCAGTATTTT. This sequence encodes CASSYPSDGDTQYF. This rearrangement joins TRBV6-5 to TRBJ2-3; D not certain. The CDR3 contains 14 residues. Germline CDR1 and CDR2: MNHEY and SVGAGI. Trimming removed 2 bases from V and 6 bases from J, with 12 bases in between.

This clonotype was seen only a few times. The rearrangement links TRBV13 to TRBJ2-5, with 8 nucleotides matching TRBD2. This CDR3 has 14 amino acids. J lost 4 bases, V lost 5 bases, and 6 bases had no gene match. Germline V gene sequence: CDR1 PRHDT, CDR2 FYEKMQ (reference sequence). In DNA, the CDR3 is TGTGCCAGCAGCCAGGCCGGGAGGGGAGAGACCCAGTACTTC. As protein: CASSQAGRGETQYF. The full variable domain, completed using reference TRBV13 and TRBJ2-5, is AAGVIQSPRHLIKEKRETATLKCYPIPRHDTVYWYQQGPGQDPQFLISFYEKMQSDKGSIPDRFSAQQFSDYHSELNMSSLELGDSALYFCASSQAGRGETQYFGPGTRLLVL.

In its sample, this clonotype was seen many times. The rearrangement joins TRBV5-6 to TRBJ2-1; D might be TRBD2 (5 bases). V was cut by 0 bases and J by 6 bases, with 13 bases left in between. Germline V gene sequence: CDR1 SGHDT, CDR2 YYEEEE. There are 15 residues in the CDR3. CDR3 amino acids: CASSLAGILFNEQFF. The DNA for the CDR3 is TGTGCCAGCAGCTTGGCCGGGATACTCTTCAATGAGCAGTTCTTC.

The rearrangement joins TRBV27 to TRBJ2-3, with 7 bases matching TRBD1. V lost 1 base to trimming and J lost 8 bases; unmatched junction nucleotides: 6. From germline, CDR1 is MNHEY and CDR2 SMNVEV (reference sequence). This CDR3 is built from 14 residues. As DNA, the CDR3 is TGTGCCAGCAGTTTATTTGAGACAGGGACTACGCAGTATTTT. Its translation is CASSLFETGTTQYF.

In this sample, this clonotype turned up many times. The CDR3: CASSERTRTGNFYQPQHF. CDR3 sequence (DNA): TGTGCCAGCAGCGAAAGGACCCGGACAGGCAATTTTTATCAGCCCCAGCATTTT. V is TRBV7-8 and J is TRBJ1-5; 7 bases line up with TRBD1. This CDR3 is built from 18 residues. In germline, CDR1 is SGHVS, CDR2 FQNEAQ. Trimming took 5 bases from V and 5 from J; bases not matched to a gene: 18.

This clonotype has ten or more counts. The V call is TRBV11-2, the J call TRBJ2-5; D is perhaps TRBD1 (5 bases). CDR1 SGHAT and CDR2 FQNNGV come from the germline V gene. Trimming removed 4 bases from V and 2 bases from J, with 14 bases in between. The CDR3 is made up of 15 amino acids. The CDR3: CASSSAPGLQETQYF. In DNA form, the CDR3 reads TGTGCCAGCAGCTCGGCCCCAGGGTTGCAAGAGACCCAGTACTTC. Complete variable domain (other parts from reference TRBV11-2 and TRBJ2-5): EAGVAQSPRYKIIEKRQSVAFWCNPISGHATLYWYQQILGQGPKLLIQFQNNGVVDDSQLPKDRFSAERLKGVDSTLKIQPAKLEDSAVYLCASSSAPGLQETQYFGPGTRLLVL.